This TCR beta chain was sequenced in a study of cytomegalovirus exposure and HLA in healthy donors. Use of 60 Vbeta and 13 Jbeta primers characterized the PCR. Method: immunoSEQ multiplex PCR; TCRdb's copy keeps in-frame clones and lacks some. The sample lists some 150,000 clones; roughly 79% were seen once. This clonotype was obtained from a woman in her twenties or thirties in good health and CMV-seropositive. Input material: PBMCs.

The CDR3 is CASSWGDPYEQYF. CDR3 DNA: TGTGCCAGCAGCTGGGGCGACCCCTACGAGCAGTACTTC. The rearrangement uses TRBV5-6 and TRBJ2-5, with D tentatively TRBD1 (5 bases). Judging by the DNA end, TRBJ2-7 fits better; the J call may be wrong. This CDR3 region has 13 residues. The germline CDR1 and CDR2 sequences are SGHDT and YYEEEE.